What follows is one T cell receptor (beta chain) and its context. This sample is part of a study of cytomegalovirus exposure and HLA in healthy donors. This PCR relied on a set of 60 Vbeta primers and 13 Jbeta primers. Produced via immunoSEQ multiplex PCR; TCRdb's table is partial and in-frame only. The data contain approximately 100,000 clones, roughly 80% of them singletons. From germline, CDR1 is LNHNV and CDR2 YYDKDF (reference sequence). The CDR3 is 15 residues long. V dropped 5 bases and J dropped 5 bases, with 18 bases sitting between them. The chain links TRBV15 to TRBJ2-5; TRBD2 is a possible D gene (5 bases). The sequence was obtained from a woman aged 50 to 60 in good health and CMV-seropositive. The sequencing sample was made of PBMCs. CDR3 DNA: TGTGCCACCAGCCCCCGGGCCCTCGGCGGGGAGACCCAGTACTTC. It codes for CATSPRALGGETQYF.